Following are 20 T cell receptor beta chains from one sample sequenced in a study of OX40 agonist ivuxolimab in advanced cancers. Sequencing used immunoSEQ multiplex PCR; TCRdb keeps in-frame clones, though not all of them. Among under 45,000 clones listed, roughly 77% were seen once. Here the sequenced sample was CD4+ or CD8+ T cells sorted from blood, taken in a trial of the OX40 agonist ivuxolimab. Every receptor here comes from an adult with an advanced solid tumor such as melanoma, head and neck, liver or kidney cancer.

J is TRBJ1-1 and V is TRBV9, with D perhaps TRBD1 (5 bases). V lost 0 bases to trimming and J lost 5 bases, with 11 bases between them. The CDR3 is 14 amino acids. Germline values: CDR1 SGDLS, CDR2 YYNGEE. The CDR3 DNA reads as TGTGCCAGCAGCGTAGGGGGGATGCGGACTGAAGCTTTCTTT. Translating it yields CASSVGGMRTEAFF. Using reference TRBV9 and TRBJ1-1 for the parts outside the CDR3, the full variable domain is DSGVTQTPKHLITATGQRVTLRCSPRSGDLSVYWYQQSLDQGLQFLIQYYNGEERAKGNILERFSAQQFPDLHSELNLSSLELGDSALYFCASSVGGMRTEAFFGQGTRLTVV.

V gene TRBV29-1 combines with J gene TRBJ1-1; no clear D. The V gene lost 4 bases and the J gene lost 6 bases, with 15 bases spanning the gap. CDR1 is SQVTM and CDR2 is ANQGSEA in the germline V gene. The CDR3 extends over 13 amino acids. The CDR3 DNA is TGCAGCGTTGTAAGGATAGGCAGCGCTGAAGCTTTCTTT. Translation gives CSVVRIGSAEAFF. Full variable domain (missing parts from reference TRBV29-1 and TRBJ1-1): SAVISQKPSRDICQRGTSLTIQCQVDSQVTMMFWYRQQPGQSLTLIATANQGSEATYESGFVIDKFPISRPNLTFSTLTVSNMSPEDSSIYLCSVVRIGSAEAFFGQGTRLTVV.

The V call is TRBV6-6, the J call TRBJ2-4, with D possibly TRBD1 on 5 matching bases. Germline V CDR1 and CDR2: MNHNY, SVGAGI (reference sequence). This CDR3 spans 11 amino acids. The V end was cut by 3 bases, the J end by 11 bases, with 8 bases between. The CDR3 here is CASSYGQFQYF. In DNA, the CDR3 is TGTGCCAGCAGTTATGGACAATTTCAGTACTTC.

The chain uses TRBV27 and TRBJ2-1; 8 nucleotides line up with TRBD1. V was pared by 6 bases and J by 9 bases, with 10 bases of the junction left unmatched. The CDR3 length is 14 residues. CDR1 MNHEY and CDR2 SMNVEV come from the germline V gene (reference sequence). The CDR3 spells CASRTGQGVGEQFF. CDR3 DNA: TGTGCCAGCAGAACAGGACAGGGAGTAGGTGAGCAGTTCTTC.

The V call is TRBV7-2, the J call TRBJ2-7; D possibly corresponds to TRBD2 (5 bases). This CDR3 region has 11 residues. Germline lookup yields CDR1 SGHTA and CDR2 FQGNSA. V lost 5 bases, J lost 7 bases, and 9 bases lay in between. CDR3 nucleotide sequence: TGTGCCAGCAGCCGAGGCGGGGAGCAGTACGTC. Residues: CASSRGGEQYV.

This clone was seen just once. The chain uses TRBV5-1 and TRBJ1-5, with D hard to call. The V end was cut by 4 bases, the J end by 0 bases, with 5 bases between. Germline CDR1 reads SGHRS; CDR2 reads YFSETQ. The CDR3 spans 13 residues. The CDR3 here is CASSADSNQPQHF. The CDR3 DNA is TGCGCCAGCAGCGCCGATAGCAATCAGCCCCAGCATTTT.

This clone was seen only a few times. Within the sample, other DNA sequences also encode this same CDR3. The chain is built from TRBV2 and TRBJ2-7; D is unclear. Trimming cost V 5 bases and J 3 bases, with 8 bases left between them. There are 12 residues in the CDR3. Per the germline V gene, CDR1 is SNHLY and CDR2 is FYNNEI. The CDR3 reads CASSRTSYEQYF. The CDR3 DNA is TGTGCCAGCAGTCGGACCAGCTACGAGCAGTACTTC.

This clone was seen once. CDR3 residues: CASTPNQVGEAFF. The CDR3 region has the DNA TGTGCCAGCACCCCTAACCAGGTTGGGGAAGCTTTCTTT. This chain joins TRBV11-2 and TRBJ1-1; no firm D call. The CDR3 totals 13 residues. Trimming removed 7 bases from V and 8 bases from J, with 17 bases in between. CDR1 is SGHAT and CDR2 is FQNNGV in the germline V gene.

The chain couples TRBV6-6 to TRBJ1-5, with 7 positions matching TRBD1. J gave up 0 bases and V 11 bases, and 7 bases lay outside the gene matches. Germline V CDR1 and CDR2: MNHNY, SVGAGI (reference sequence). CDR3 size: 14 residues. This chain's CDR3 is CAANRGNSNQPQHF. CDR3 nucleotides: TGTGCCGCCAACAGGGGAAATAGCAATCAGCCCCAGCATTTT.

The rearrangement joins TRBV12-5 to TRBJ2-4; TRBD2 matches 10 bases. This CDR3 contains 17 residues. Looked up from germline, CDR1 is LGHNT and CDR2 is FRNRAP. Trimming took 0 bases from V and 2 from J; bases not matched to a gene: 4. The DNA of the CDR3 is TGTGCTAGTGGTTTGGTACGGACTAGCGGACCCAAAAACATTCAGTACTTC. Translating gives CASGLVRTSGPKNIQYF.

The chain employs TRBV10-3 and TRBJ2-7; tentatively, D is TRBD1 (5 bases). The CDR3 has 11 residues. Germline CDR1 reads ENHRY; CDR2 reads SYGVKD. Trimming cost V 10 bases and J 4 bases, with 11 bases left between them. The CDR3 sequence: CATSDRYEQYF. The CDR3 DNA follows: TGTGCCACCTCTGACAGATACGAGCAGTACTTC.

The chain carries TRBV10-3 and TRBJ1-5; 9 positions agree with TRBD1. Germline V gene data show CDR1 as ENHRY and CDR2 as SYGVKD. The J segment lost 4 bases and the V segment lost 3 bases, leaving 4 bases of the junction unmatched. The length of the CDR3 is 15 residues. In DNA form, the CDR3 reads TGTGCCATCAGTGACTATGGGACAGGGAATCAGCCCCAGCATTTT. It is translated as CAISDYGTGNQPQHF.

The chain couples TRBV5-1 to TRBJ2-4; 9 bases align to TRBD2. Germline loops: CDR1 SGHRS, CDR2 YFSETQ. CDR3 length equals 15 residues. V trimming: 4 bases; J trimming: 6 bases; junction bases outside the gene matches: 8. The CDR3 protein is CASSPGGSGGNIQYF. The DNA of the CDR3 is TGCGCCAGCAGCCCCGGGGGTAGCGGGGGAAACATTCAGTACTTC.

This clone has just a few counts. The chain uses TRBV5-1 and TRBJ2-1, with unresolved D. The germline V and J ends were trimmed by 4 bases and 7 bases, with 3 bases remaining between them. Germline V gene sequence: CDR1 SGHRS, CDR2 YFSETQ. This CDR3 has 10 amino acids. As DNA, the CDR3 is TGCGCCAGCAGCGGGAATGAGCAGTTCTTC. Its translation: CASSGNEQFF.

The V and J genes are TRBV5-6 and TRBJ1-1; D remains unclear. From germline, CDR1 is SGHDT and CDR2 YYEEEE. Trimming shortened V by 1 base and J by 7 bases, and 8 bases separated the two germline ends. The CDR3 is 12 amino acids. CDR3 region: CASSLLADEAFF. CDR3 sequence (DNA): TGTGCCAGCAGCTTGTTGGCGGATGAAGCTTTCTTT.

This sequence joins TRBV5-4 and TRBJ2-5; 7 nucleotides match TRBD1. The junction had 7 bases not matched to a gene; V was cut back by 4 bases and J by 1 base. The CDR3 extends over 15 amino acids. Germline CDR1 is SGHNT and CDR2 is YYREEE (reference sequence). CDR3 sequence reads: CASSPRTGFQETQYF. The CDR3 bases are TGTGCCAGCAGCCCCCGGACAGGCTTCCAAGAGACCCAGTACTTC.

This clone came up a few times. The chain recombines TRBV2 with TRBJ2-5; D perhaps matches TRBD2 (6 bases). The CDR3 has 16 amino acids. Germline-derived CDR1 and CDR2 are SNHLY and FYNNEI. V shed 6 bases and J shed 3 bases, with 20 bases lying between them. For the CDR3, the DNA is TGTGCCAGCAGCGTACTGACTAGGAGGATCGAAGAGACCCAGTACTTC. It translates to CASSVLTRRIEETQYF.

The chain couples TRBV7-9 to TRBJ1-1, with 7 nucleotides matching TRBD1. J was trimmed by 6 bases and V by 4 bases; bases with no gene match: 5. This CDR3 comprises 13 residues. The germline V gene has CDR1 SEHNR and CDR2 FQNEAQ (reference sequence). The CDR3 region is CASSYQGGAEAFF. The CDR3 DNA sequence: TGTGCCAGCAGCTACCAGGGGGGGGCTGAAGCTTTCTTT.

The V gene is TRBV2, the J gene TRBJ1-2, with 9 bases aligning to TRBD1. The CDR3 runs to 15 residues. Germline CDR1 SNHLY, CDR2 FYNNEI. V lost 5 bases, J lost 6 bases, and 10 bases stayed unmatched. Here the CDR3 reads CASSSTHGTGNGYTF. The CDR3 DNA sequence: TGTGCCAGCAGTTCGACCCACGGGACAGGGAATGGCTACACCTTC.

The V call is TRBV7-9, the J call TRBJ1-1; no definite D call. Germline CDR1 and CDR2: SEHNR and FQNEAQ (reference sequence). V was clipped by 1 base and J by 6 bases, with 9 bases between them. The CDR3 contains 13 residues. The CDR3 sequence: CASSLVGVAEAFF. In DNA, the CDR3 is TGTGCCAGCAGCTTAGTCGGGGTGGCTGAAGCTTTCTTT.